The 5 T cell receptor beta chains in this list originate from one sample, sequenced in a study of blood T cell repertoires in COVID-19. The repertoire was sequenced with immunoSEQ multiplex PCR; TCRdb's copy has only in-frame clones and lacks some. The table lists 300,000 to 400,000 clones, around 86% of them singletons, with around 4.4% in the top ten. Sequenced: PBMCs or T cells enriched from blood (not recorded which). These receptors were collected from a woman in her thirties or forties with acute COVID-19.

The chain carries TRBV6-5 and TRBJ1-1, with 7 bases that match TRBD1. V shed 7 bases and J 4 bases; nucleotides not matched to a gene: 6. Per germline, CDR1 MNHEY and CDR2 SVGAGI. CDR3 length: 13 residues. CDR3 region: CASIDREGTEAFF. The CDR3 DNA reads TGTGCCAGCATCGACAGGGAAGGCACTGAAGCTTTCTTT.

This chain connects TRBV27 to TRBJ1-2; D ambiguous. This CDR3 region has 15 residues. CDR1 is MNHEY and CDR2 is SMNVEV in the germline V gene (reference sequence). V was cut by 6 bases and J by 2 bases, with 16 bases left in between. The CDR3 region has the DNA TGTGCCAGCAGCCCACCCCCAGGCCCAAACTATGGCTACACCTTC. It codes for CASSPPPGPNYGYTF.

The rearrangement joins TRBV7-2 to TRBJ1-3; 7 nucleotides align to TRBD1. V was pared by 0 bases and J by 5 bases, with 7 bases of the junction left unmatched. CDR1 and CDR2 from the germline V gene are SGHTA and FQGNSA. CDR3 length equals 16 residues. CDR3 sequence: CASSLARGQNRNTIYF. In DNA form, the CDR3 reads TGTGCCAGCAGCTTAGCCCGGGGACAGAATAGAAACACCATATATTTT.

This clone was found a few times. The CDR3 reads CASSSTRLGGETQYF. The CDR3 DNA follows: TGTGCCAGCAGTTCGACCCGACTAGGCGGGGAGACCCAGTACTTC. The chain couples TRBV27 to TRBJ2-5; tentative D call: TRBD2 (6 bases). Trimming removed 4 bases from V and 5 bases from J, with 17 bases in between. The germline CDR1 and CDR2 sequences are MNHEY and SMNVEV (reference sequence). This CDR3 spans 15 amino acids.

The V and J genes are TRBV4-2 and TRBJ2-1, with TRBD2 matching over 8 bases. With 0 bases clipped from V and 6 bases from J, the junction kept 4 bases outside the gene matches. The CDR3 sequence is 15 residues long. CDR1 and CDR2 from the germline V gene are LGHNA and YNFKEQ. This CDR3 is CASSQESGRSNEQFF. The CDR3 DNA follows: TGTGCCAGCAGCCAAGAGAGCGGGAGATCCAATGAGCAGTTCTTC.